This T cell receptor beta chain derives from a study of T cells in pancreatic ductal adenocarcinoma. The data were produced by immunoSEQ multiplex PCR, yet TCRdb's version contains in-frame clones alone and is incomplete. The repertoire holds roughly 100,000 clones, nearly 95% seen once, with 2.5% to 3.5% in the top ten. A few counts support this clone. Its specificity is not known. CDR1 MNHEY and CDR2 SVGAGI come from the germline V gene. Trimming removed 5 bases from V and 2 bases from J; junction bases left unmatched: 5. CDR3 length: 14 residues. Selected pancreatic ductal adenocarcinoma patients had undergone surgery without neoadjuvant therapy. Study conclusions and caveats: The resected cohort was biased toward the minority with early-stage disease. Compared with tumor, blood showed more total productive templates and approximately 8-fold more clonotypes. No significant tumor-blood clonality difference; means were about 0.1 and 0.07.

Sequencing input: PBMCs. The V and J genes are TRBV6-5 and TRBJ2-7; 8 bases match TRBD1. The receptor comes from a human donor with pancreatic ductal adenocarcinoma. CDR3 sequence (DNA): TGTGCCAGCAGTCGACAGGGGCCTACCTACGAGCAGTACTTC. Translation: CASSRQGPTYEQYF.